The clone carrying this T cell receptor (beta chain) was seen ten or more times. This CDR3 has 14 amino acids. V lost 7 bases to trimming and J lost 4 bases, with 14 bases between them. The time point: longitudinal time-point 3. The entry originates in a study of neurological immune-mediated disorders. MiXCR, applied by TCRdb to the 5' RACE reads, yields one record per CDR3 protein. The data contain around 97,000 distinct CDR3 sequences, 11% of them singletons. The chain uses TRBV12-3 or TRBV12-4 and TRBJ1-3; weak D call: TRBD1 (6 bases). Sequencing was performed on PBMCs. The sequence was obtained from a female donor with HTLV-1-associated myelopathy (HAM/TSP). The CDR3 DNA reads as TGTGCCAGCAATGCTCAGGGGTGGGGAAACACCATATATTTT. It codes for CASNAQGWGNTIYF.